There are many counts of the clone carrying this T cell receptor beta chain. As it was prepared, the TCRbeta library received unique molecular identifiers. TCRdb reprocessed the PCR reads with MiXCR, giving one entry per CDR3 protein. The data contain 250,000 to 300,000 distinct CDR3 sequences, approximately 10% of them seen just once; the ten biggest clones take up around 22%. This entry belongs to a study of T-cell reconstitution after alpha-beta-depleted transplantation in children. J was trimmed by 1 base and V by 4 bases; bases with no gene match: 11. This CDR3 has 18 residues. The germline V gene encodes CDR1 SGHAT and CDR2 FQNNGV.

This sample comprised peripheral blood, obtained 180 days after TCRalphabeta/CD19-depleted stem cell transplant. The chain has TRBV11-2 and TRBJ2-5; 11 nucleotides align to TRBD2. The receptor was derived from a male patient aged 2-15 years who had a stem cell transplant for chronic granulomatous disease, so the T cells may come from the graft donor. As DNA, the CDR3 is TGTGCCAGCAGCTACGACACGGGACTAGCGGCGACCCAAGAGACCCAGTACTTC. It translates to CASSYDTGLAATQETQYF.